This T cell receptor beta chain was documented in a study of pediatric ulcerative colitis. To note about this clone: Antigen: not known.

The CDR3 runs to 16 residues. Germline CDR1 reads SNHLY; CDR2 reads FYNNEI. The V gene end was trimmed by 7 bases and the J gene end by 7 bases; junction bases not matched to a gene: 13. The assay was immunoSEQ multiplex PCR, and TCRdb's table has in-frame clones only and misses some. The sample includes about 36,000 clones, about three quarters of them seen just once. One to two pinch biopsies were taken from the rectum during colonoscopy. Findings and limits, study-wide: A couple of patients' blood samples yielded substantially fewer templates. Two rectal CDR3 clonotypes occurred in all ulcerative colitis patients.

The chain combines TRBV2 with TRBJ1-5, with 10 bases matching TRBD1. The sample comprised gut tissue. The source is a boy aged 10-17 years with moderate ulcerative colitis. The CDR3 sequence is CASTPGGQGKGQPQHF. The CDR3 coding sequence is TGTGCCAGCACCCCGGGGGGACAGGGGAAGGGACAGCCCCAGCATTTT.